These 18 T cell receptor beta chains share one sample of origin, sequenced in a study of blood T cell repertoires in COVID-19. Assay: immunoSEQ multiplex PCR; the TCRdb copy retains only in-frame clones and omits some. The table has roughly 100,000 clones, approximately 80% seen once. Sequencing was done on a sample of peripheral blood. The source of these receptors is a man in his 60s with acute or convalescent COVID-19.

V and J are TRBV18 and TRBJ1-1; D may be TRBD1 (5 bases). Germline V CDR1 and CDR2: KGHSH, LQKENI. V was cut by 2 bases and J by 4 bases, with 11 bases left in between. The CDR3 has 14 amino acids. This CDR3 is CASSPSRQGTEAFF. CDR3 DNA sequence: TGTGCCAGCTCACCATCGCGGCAGGGCACTGAAGCTTTCTTT.

The genes are TRBV7-2 and TRBJ2-7; TRBD1 is a possible D gene (5 bases). The germline V gene encodes CDR1 SGHTA and CDR2 FQGNSA. The V and J ends lost 5 bases and 1 base respectively, with 12 bases between them. The CDR3 contains 14 residues. The CDR3 loop is CASSPSTGSYEQYF. CDR3 sequence (DNA): TGTGCCAGCAGCCCGAGTACAGGATCCTACGAGCAGTACTTC.

The chain employs TRBV7-2 and TRBJ2-3, with 16 bases identical to TRBD2. In germline, CDR1 is SGHTA, CDR2 FQGNSA. V shed 0 bases, J shed 9 bases, and the junction held 9 bases outside the gene matches. The CDR3 extends over 18 amino acids. Written as DNA, the CDR3 is TGTGCCAGCAGCTTAGCGGTAGGGACTAGCGGGAGGGGTGCCACGCAGTATTTT. It translates to CASSLAVGTSGRGATQYF.

The V call is TRBV7-3, the J call TRBJ1-6; TRBD1 matches 7 bases. The CDR3 is 14 amino acids. Germline loops: CDR1 SGHTA, CDR2 FQGTGA. V lost 5 bases, J lost 7 bases, and 5 bases stayed unmatched. CDR3 amino acids: CASSPGQINSPLHF. The CDR3 nucleotides read TGTGCCAGCAGCCCGGGACAGATAAATTCACCCCTCCACTTT. The whole variable domain, remainder taken from reference TRBV7-3 and TRBJ1-6, is GAGVSQTPSNKVTEKGKYVELRCDPISGHTALYWYRQSLGQGPEFLIYFQGTGAADDSGLPNDRFFAVRPEGSVSTLKIQRTERGDSAVYLCASSPGQINSPLHFGNGTRLTVT.

This clone appeared a few times. This sequence joins TRBV3-1 (or the pseudogene TRBV3-2) and TRBJ2-1; 7 nucleotides line up with TRBD2. The CDR3 loop spans 14 amino acids. After removal of 5 bases from V and 9 bases from J, the junction contained 10 bases not matched to a gene. The germline CDR1 and CDR2 sequences are LGHDT and YNNKEL (reference sequence). DNA for the CDR3: TGTGCCAGCAGCTCCCGGGACTACATCCTTGAGCAGTTCTTC. The encoded protein is CASSSRDYILEQFF.

The chain is built from TRBV6-2 or TRBV6-3 and TRBJ2-4; 7 bases fit TRBD2. J was trimmed by 13 bases and V by 2 bases; bases with no gene match: 8. This CDR3 is built from 13 residues. Germline CDR1 is MNHEY and CDR2 is SVGEGT. CDR3 nucleotide sequence: TGTGCCAGCAGTTACCTAGGACTAGGAGGACAGTACTTC. This translates into CASSYLGLGGQYF.

The chain recombines TRBV27 with TRBJ1-1, with 11 bases matching TRBD1. The germline V gene encodes CDR1 MNHEY and CDR2 SMNVEV (reference sequence). The V segment lost 6 bases and the J segment 10 bases; nucleotides outside the gene matches: 10. This CDR3 comprises 14 residues. In DNA, the CDR3 is TGTGCCAGCAGCCATGATACCGGGACAGGGGGAGCTTTCTTT. Translating it yields CASSHDTGTGGAFF.

The chain uses TRBV3-1 (or the pseudogene TRBV3-2) and TRBJ1-5; D ambiguous. This CDR3 is 13 amino acids long. Trimming pared 0 bases from V and 7 bases from J, leaving 7 bases between. Looked up from germline, CDR1 is LGHDT and CDR2 is YNNKEL (reference sequence). CDR3 loop: CASSQDSSQPQHF. CDR3 coding DNA: TGTGCCAGCAGCCAAGATAGTTCCCAGCCCCAGCATTTT.

The chain couples TRBV21-1 to TRBJ1-2; the listed D gene, TRBD1, was not tested against the DNA. TRBV21-1 is a recognized pseudogene. The CDR3 totals 10 residues. CDR3 in amino acids: CVQGADGYTF. The CDR3 DNA is TGTGTACAGGGGGCTGATGGCTACACCTTC.

This chain links TRBV4-1 with TRBJ2-1; D gene uncertain. This CDR3 has 18 amino acids. Deletions cut 0 bases from V and 0 bases from J, with 15 bases between. The germline V gene has CDR1 MGHRA and CDR2 YSYEKL. The CDR3 region has the DNA TGCGCCAGCAGCCAAGAAGATCTATTAGCCCGCTCCTACAATGAGCAGTTCTTC. Amino acids: CASSQEDLLARSYNEQFF.

V and J are TRBV7-3 and TRBJ2-1, with D perhaps TRBD2 (6 bases). The CDR3 length is 15 residues. Trimming shortened V by 0 bases and J by 0 bases, and 6 bases separated the two germline ends. Germline V CDR1 and CDR2: SGHTA, FQGTGA. Here the CDR3 DNA reads TGTGCCAGCAGCTTAACCGGGAGCTCCTACAATGAGCAGTTCTTC. Translation gives CASSLTGSSYNEQFF.

V usage is TRBV6-5 and J usage is TRBJ2-3, with 10 bases fitting TRBD2. Germline CDR1 and CDR2: MNHEY and SVGAGI. J lost 0 bases, V lost 11 bases, and 8 bases had no gene match. This CDR3 region has 15 residues. Here the CDR3 DNA reads TGTGCCGCCACGGGACTAGCGTTGAGCACAGATACGCAGTATTTT. Translating it yields CAATGLALSTDTQYF.

The sample holds a few counts of this clone. The rearrangement joins TRBV5-1 to TRBJ1-2, with 7 bases aligning to TRBD1. The CDR3 contains 14 residues. CDR1 is SGHRS and CDR2 is YFSETQ in the germline V gene. V gave up 4 bases and J gave up 7 bases; unmatched junction bases: 10. This CDR3 reads CASSPTTGAGGYTF. CDR3 nucleotide sequence: TGCGCCAGCAGCCCTACTACAGGGGCAGGTGGCTACACCTTC.

The CDR3 loop is CASGSTGMNTEAFF. The DNA of the CDR3 is TGTGCCAGCGGATCGACAGGGATGAACACTGAAGCTTTCTTT. V and J are TRBV28 and TRBJ1-1; 7 bases line up with TRBD1. The junction had 6 bases not matched to a gene; V was cut back by 8 bases and J by 0 bases. CDR1 MDHEN and CDR2 SYDVKM come from the germline V gene. CDR3 length: 14 residues.

The chain combines TRBV30 with TRBJ2-5; 8 nucleotides line up with TRBD2. After removal of 2 bases from V and 4 bases from J, the junction contained 0 bases not matched to a gene. CDR1 GTSNPN and CDR2 SVGIG come from the germline V gene (reference sequence). The CDR3 has 12 residues. In DNA form, the CDR3 reads TGTGCCTGGAGTCTAGCGGGAGAGACCCAGTACTTC. Translation gives CAWSLAGETQYF.

The chain combines TRBV7-9 with TRBJ2-1, with 11 bases aligning to TRBD2. Germline V gene data show CDR1 as SEHNR and CDR2 as FQNEAQ (reference sequence). The V gene end was trimmed by 5 bases and the J gene end by 8 bases; junction bases not matched to a gene: 8. The CDR3 spans 15 residues. CDR3 loop: CASSQTSGALHEQFF. In DNA, the CDR3 is TGTGCCAGCAGCCAGACTAGCGGGGCTCTCCATGAGCAGTTCTTC. The complete variable domain, with remaining parts taken from reference TRBV7-9 and TRBJ2-1, reads DTGVSQNPRHKITKRGQNVTFRCDPISEHNRLYWYRQTLGQGPEFLTYFQNEAQLEKSRLLSDRFSAERPKGSFSTLEIQRTEQGDSAMYLCASSQTSGALHEQFFGPGTRLTVL.

This clone has more than one count but fewer than ten. CDR3 DNA: TGTGCCAGCAGTTGGCAGGGGGACTATGGCTACACCTTC. As protein: CASSWQGDYGYTF. This chain links TRBV12-3 or TRBV12-4 with TRBJ1-2; 7 bases fit TRBD1. The J segment lost 3 bases and the V segment lost 4 bases, leaving 2 bases of the junction unmatched. The CDR3 totals 13 residues.

This chain connects TRBV6-4 to TRBJ2-1, with 8 bases matching TRBD2. Trimming cost V 6 bases and J 8 bases; bases outside gene matches: 9. Per the germline V gene, CDR1 is MRHNA and CDR2 is SNTAGT. The CDR3 length is 14 residues. Written as DNA, the CDR3 is TGTGCCAGCAGCGCAACCGGGGGGGCCGATGAGCAGTTCTTC. Amino acid sequence: CASSATGGADEQFF.